The clone carrying this TCR beta chain has ten or more counts. What it binds is not known. Each CDR3 protein is one row after TCRdb ran MiXCR on the 5' RACE reads. The data show some 6,000 distinct CDR3 sequences, around 7.1% seen once. CDR3 size: 15 residues. Germline V gene sequence: CDR1 DFQATT, CDR2 SNEGSKA (reference sequence). Trimming cost V 4 bases and J 0 bases, with 12 bases left between them. Indicated time point: sample taken at primary tumor resection. No cells were sorted before sequencing. The whole RNA sequenced was extracted from tumor, nontumor lung or frozen PBMC. These data belong to a study of spatial heterogeneity in lung cancer. Study as a whole: Within tumor regions, the number of TCR transcripts tracked closely with a T cell module score obtained from matched bulk RNA-seq. Points from the study as a whole: Expanded TCRs that were ubiquitous or regional had counts tracking ubiquitous and regional nonsynonymous mutations, respectively. Counts of expanded alpha and beta TCRs within tumors tracked the tumor nonsynonymous mutation count.

The rearrangement links TRBV20-1 to TRBJ1-4; D is ambiguous. This sequence originates from a male donor with early-stage non-small cell lung cancer. The input for sequencing was lung tumor tissue, taken at surgery. This chain's CDR3 is CSAKNQPATNEKLFF. CDR3 sequence (DNA): TGCAGTGCTAAAAACCAACCGGCAACTAATGAAAAACTGTTTTTT.